These 5 T cell receptor beta chains came from one sample sequenced in a study of cytomegalovirus exposure and HLA in healthy donors. A multiplex PCR was run with 60 Vbeta primers and 13 Jbeta primers. The assay was immunoSEQ multiplex PCR, and TCRdb's table has in-frame clones only and misses some. Among some 150,000 clones listed, 77% were seen once. Sequencing input: PBMCs. The receptors derive from a middle-aged woman in good health and CMV-seronegative.

The V call is TRBV4-3, the J call TRBJ2-7; D uncertain. Trimming took off 0 bases at V and 5 bases at J, with 8 bases between the two ends. Germline assignment: CDR1 LGHNA and CDR2 YSLEER. This CDR3 has 13 amino acids. The CDR3: CASSQDILHEQYF. The DNA for the CDR3 is TGCGCCAGCAGCCAAGACATCCTACACGAGCAGTACTTC.

The J gene is TRBJ1-5, the V gene TRBV6-5; D unclear. This CDR3 region has 15 residues. Per germline, CDR1 MNHEY and CDR2 SVGAGI. The V gene lost 5 bases and the J gene lost 3 bases, with 14 bases spanning the gap. The CDR3 spells CASSPLRGPNQPQHF. The CDR3, as DNA: TGTGCCAGCAGTCCCCTCCGAGGGCCCAATCAGCCCCAGCATTTT.

This rearrangement joins TRBV19 to TRBJ2-7; weak D call: TRBD1 (8 bases). Deletions cut 6 bases from V and 2 bases from J, with 14 bases between. CDR1 LNHDA and CDR2 SQIVND come from the germline V gene (reference sequence). This CDR3 comprises 14 residues. This CDR3 is CASSNTGGAYEQYF. The CDR3 nucleotides read TGTGCCAGTAGCAACACAGGGGGGGCCTACGAGCAGTACTTC.

Note on this clone: The same CDR3 can be traced to other DNA sequences in this sample. The gene calls are TRBV29-1 and TRBJ2-5; 7 bases map to TRBD1. Germline V CDR1 and CDR2: SQVTM, ANQGSEA. This CDR3 spans 13 amino acids. J lost 10 bases, V lost 3 bases, and 11 bases had no gene match. CDR3 nucleotide sequence: TGCAGCGTTGAGGAGACAGGGAGAAAGAGCCAGTACTTC. It specifies CSVEETGRKSQYF.

This chain joins TRBV11-1 and TRBJ1-2; TRBD1 might be the D (6 bases). From germline, CDR1 is SGHAT and CDR2 FQDESV (reference sequence). V gave up 4 bases and J gave up 4 bases, with 16 bases separating them. The length of the CDR3 is 15 residues. CDR3 sequence (DNA): TGTGCCAGCAGCTCCCCCGGGACATTTAGCTATGGCTACACCTTC. Its protein is CASSSPGTFSYGYTF.